This T cell receptor (beta chain) originates from a study of Ad26.COV2.S vaccination and SARS-CoV-2 variants. Points from the study as a whole: Measurement of non-spike TCR breadth gave similar results in vaccine and placebo recipients.

Treatment meaning: around 19 received Ad26.COV2.S at low or high dose, single or two shots; several received placebo; per-sample allocation not given. Samples analyzed were those drawn on day 63 after the first vaccine or placebo injection. The donor was a Boston adult aged 18-55 years. Wuhan-strain SARS-CoV-2 spike was expressed by the Ad26 vector that made up the vaccine. TCRdb's copy holds only in-frame clones and misses some; the assay was immunoSEQ multiplex PCR. The top ten hold 2% to 2.5% of the sample, which has some 320,000 clones, approximately 80% seen once. Note on this clone: Antigen unknown.

The clonotype comes from a person aged 18-65 years who received the Ad26.COV2.S COVID-19 vaccine or a placebo. The material was peripheral blood, obtained in a trial of Ad26.COV2.S vaccine versus placebo.

The CDR3 here is CASSWGQHNEKLFF. DNA for the CDR3: TGTGCCAGCAGCTGGGGACAGCATAATGAAAAACTGTTTTTT. The V gene is TRBV5-4, the J gene TRBJ1-4; 7 nucleotides agree with TRBD1. The CDR3 is 14 amino acids. Looked up from germline, CDR1 is SGHNT and CDR2 is YYREEE (reference sequence). V lost 3 bases and J lost 4; bases outside the gene matches: 3.